The TCR beta chain described here comes from a study of shared clonotypes between healthy human individuals. Broader study findings: In having few donors, the study represented limited genetic and exposure-history diversity. Researchers sampled only blood; tissue repertoires likely differ.

Sequencing was performed with immunoSEQ multiplex PCR; in TCRdb, only in-frame clones are kept and a portion is missing. This sample has about 1.5 million clones, with approximately 98% found just once. The split of CD4+ cells yielded CD45RA+ naive and CD45RA-negative memory subsets. From germline, CDR1 is SGHVS and CDR2 FQNEAQ. Trimming pared 4 bases from V and 6 bases from J, leaving 22 bases between. The CDR3 runs to 16 residues. As to this clone: Its specificity is not known.

The clonotype originates from a man aged 30 to 39 in good health. The specimen sequenced was naive CD4+ T cells sorted from blood. The sample's subset: CD45RA+ positively selected. The V call is TRBV7-8, the J call TRBJ2-7; D possibly uses TRBD1 or TRBD2 (7 bases each). The CDR3 loop reads CASSSFRGGRVSEQYF. The CDR3 DNA reads TGTGCCAGCAGCTCCTTCAGGGGGGGGCGCGTCTCCGAGCAGTACTTC.